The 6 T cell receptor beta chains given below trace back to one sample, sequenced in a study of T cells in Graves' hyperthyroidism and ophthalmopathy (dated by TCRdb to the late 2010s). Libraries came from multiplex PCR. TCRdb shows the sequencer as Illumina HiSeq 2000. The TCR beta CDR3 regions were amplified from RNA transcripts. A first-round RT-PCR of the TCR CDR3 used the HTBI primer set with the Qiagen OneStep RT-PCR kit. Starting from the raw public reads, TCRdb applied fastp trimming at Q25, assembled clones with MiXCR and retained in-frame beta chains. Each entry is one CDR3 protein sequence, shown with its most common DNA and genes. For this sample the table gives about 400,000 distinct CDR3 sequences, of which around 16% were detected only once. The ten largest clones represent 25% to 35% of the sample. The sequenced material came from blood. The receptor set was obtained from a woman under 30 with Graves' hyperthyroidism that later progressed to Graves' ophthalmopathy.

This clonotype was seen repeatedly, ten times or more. CDR3 region: CASSSGQGNQPQHF. The CDR3 DNA follows: TGTGCCAGCAGCTCCGGACAGGGTAATCAGCCCCAGCATTTT. The chain couples TRBV7-8 to TRBJ1-5; TRBD1 matches at 8 bases. CDR3 length equals 14 residues. The germline CDR1 and CDR2 sequences are SGHVS and FQNEAQ. J was trimmed by 4 bases and V by 4 bases; bases with no gene match: 3. The full variable domain, in which reference TRBV7-8 and TRBJ1-5 provide the parts outside the CDR3, is GAGVSQSPRYKVAKRGQDVALRCDPISGHVSLFWYQQALGQGPEFLTYFQNEAQLDKSGLPSDRFFAERPEGSVSTLKIQRTQQEDSAVYLCASSSGQGNQPQHFGDGTRLSIL.

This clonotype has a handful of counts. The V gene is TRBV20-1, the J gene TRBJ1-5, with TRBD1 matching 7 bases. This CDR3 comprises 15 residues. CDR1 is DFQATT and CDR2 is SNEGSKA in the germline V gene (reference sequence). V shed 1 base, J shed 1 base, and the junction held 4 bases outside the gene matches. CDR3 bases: TGCAGTGCTAGAGCCGACAGGGTCAGCAATCAGCCCCAGCATTTT. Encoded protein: CSARADRVSNQPQHF.

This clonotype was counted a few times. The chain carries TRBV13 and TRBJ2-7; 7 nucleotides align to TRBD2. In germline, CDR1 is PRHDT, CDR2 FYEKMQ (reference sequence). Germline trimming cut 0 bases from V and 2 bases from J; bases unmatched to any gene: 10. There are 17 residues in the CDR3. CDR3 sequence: CASSLGLKRGPAYEQYF. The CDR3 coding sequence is TGTGCCAGCAGCTTAGGTTTGAAGCGGGGCCCTGCCTACGAGCAGTACTTC.

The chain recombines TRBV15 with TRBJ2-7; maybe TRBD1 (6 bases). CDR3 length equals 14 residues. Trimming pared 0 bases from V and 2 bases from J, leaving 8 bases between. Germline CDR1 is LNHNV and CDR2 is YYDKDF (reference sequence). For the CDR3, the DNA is TGTGCCACCAGCAGAGAACAGGGCCCCTACGAGCAGTACTTC. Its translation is CATSREQGPYEQYF. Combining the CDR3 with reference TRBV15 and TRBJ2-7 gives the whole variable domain DAMVIQNPRYQVTQFGKPVTLSCSQTLNHNVMYWYQQKSSQAPKLLFHYYDKDFNNEADTPDNFQSRRPNTSFCFLDIRSPGLGDTAMYLCATSREQGPYEQYFGPGTRLTVT.

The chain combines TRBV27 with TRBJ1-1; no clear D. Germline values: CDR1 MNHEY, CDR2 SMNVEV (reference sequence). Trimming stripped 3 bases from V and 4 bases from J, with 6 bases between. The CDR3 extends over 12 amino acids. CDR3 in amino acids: CASSFVGTEAFF. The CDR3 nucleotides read TGTGCCAGCAGTTTTGTCGGCACTGAAGCTTTCTTT.

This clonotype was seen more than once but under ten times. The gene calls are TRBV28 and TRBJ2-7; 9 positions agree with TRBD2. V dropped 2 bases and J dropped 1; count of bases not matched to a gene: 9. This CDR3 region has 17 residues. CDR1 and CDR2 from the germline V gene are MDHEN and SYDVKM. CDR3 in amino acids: CASSLTWTSVESYEQYF. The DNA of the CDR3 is TGTGCCAGCAGTTTAACCTGGACTAGCGTGGAATCCTACGAGCAGTACTTC.